One sample yielded the 24 T cell receptor beta chains listed below, sequenced in a study of cytomegalovirus exposure and HLA in healthy donors. Here immunoSEQ multiplex PCR was the method, and the copy in TCRdb shows in-frame clones only, minus some. The repertoire holds fewer than 150,000 clones, with 88% as singletons. What was sequenced was PBMCs. The origin of the receptors is a woman aged 18 to 35 in good health and CMV-seropositive.

The chain couples TRBV28 to TRBJ1-2, with TRBD1 as a possible D gene (5 bases). V lost 6 bases to trimming and J lost 3 bases, with 17 bases between them. CDR1 is MDHEN, CDR2 SYDVKM, per germline. CDR3 length: 15 amino acids. The CDR3 DNA reads as TGTGCCAGCAGAATCGACCTACGACAGCACTATGGCTACACCTTC. Encoded protein: CASRIDLRQHYGYTF.

This sequence joins TRBV5-1 and TRBJ2-3, with D perhaps matching TRBD1 (6 bases). V was cut by 2 bases and J by 5 bases, with 12 bases left in between. The CDR3 extends over 14 amino acids. Germline-derived CDR1 and CDR2 are SGHRS and YFSETQ. CDR3 nucleotides: TGCGCCAGCAGCTTAAGGGGGTCGGGAGATACGCAGTATTTT. This gives the protein CASSLRGSGDTQYF.

The chain carries TRBV30 and TRBJ1-2; no clear D. The CDR3 consists of 15 residues. Trimming took off 1 base at V and 3 bases at J, with 15 bases between the two ends. Germline V lookup: CDR1 GTSNPN, CDR2 SVGIG (reference sequence). The CDR3 coding sequence is TGTGCCTGGAGTGACCGGATGGGCAGAGACTATGGCTACACCTTC. Translating it yields CAWSDRMGRDYGYTF.

V gene TRBV2 combines with J gene TRBJ2-7; 8 positions agree with TRBD1. V trimming: 2 bases; J trimming: 3 bases; junction bases outside the gene matches: 3. Germline values: CDR1 SNHLY, CDR2 FYNNEI. The CDR3 loop spans 14 amino acids. The CDR3 spells CASSEQGANYEQYF. Here the CDR3 DNA reads TGTGCCAGCAGTGAACAGGGGGCGAACTACGAGCAGTACTTC.

The chain couples TRBV2 to TRBJ1-2; 7 positions match TRBD1. Germline CDR1 SNHLY, CDR2 FYNNEI. V trimming: 7 bases; J trimming: 5 bases; junction bases outside the gene matches: 10. The CDR3 has 14 residues. This CDR3 reads CASTKGQSIYGYTF. CDR3 coding DNA: TGTGCCAGCACCAAGGGACAGTCAATATATGGCTACACCTTC.

The table lists this clone with a count of one. The rearrangement joins TRBV6-5 to TRBJ2-7; 8 bases map to TRBD2. Germline CDR1 MNHEY, CDR2 SVGAGI. V lost 2 bases and J lost 3; bases outside the gene matches: 6. CDR3 length equals 15 residues. CDR3 sequence reads: CASSYGAAGDYEQYF. The CDR3, as DNA: TGTGCCAGCAGTTACGGGGCAGCGGGGGACTACGAGCAGTACTTC.

The chain uses TRBV4-3 and TRBJ1-2; D is perhaps TRBD1 (5 bases). CDR1 and CDR2 from the germline V gene are LGHNA and YSLEER. The CDR3 is 13 amino acids. The V end was cut by 3 bases, the J end by 5 bases, with 10 bases between. The chain's CDR3 is CASSQETGYGYTF. The CDR3 coding sequence is TGCGCCAGCAGCCAGGAAACAGGATATGGCTACACCTTC.

V and J are TRBV27 and TRBJ2-5; 7 positions match TRBD1. This CDR3 is built from 15 residues. The V gene end was trimmed by 8 bases and the J gene end by 5 bases; junction bases not matched to a gene: 14. Germline V gene lookup returns CDR1 MNHEY and CDR2 SMNVEV (reference sequence). The CDR3 region is CASGSDRMVWETQYF. The CDR3 DNA reads TGTGCCAGCGGATCGGACAGGATGGTTTGGGAGACCCAGTACTTC.

The sample holds one count of this clone. The rearrangement joins TRBV7-8 to TRBJ2-1, with a possible D match to TRBD2 (6 bases). CDR3 length: 15 residues. CDR1 is SGHVS, CDR2 FQNEAQ, per germline. The V gene lost 2 bases and the J gene lost 5 bases, with 13 bases spanning the gap. The CDR3 reads CASSLWGGTNNEQFF. The CDR3 nucleotides read TGTGCCAGCAGCTTATGGGGCGGGACCAACAATGAGCAGTTCTTC.

The chain is built from TRBV9 and TRBJ1-3, with D hard to call. The CDR3 totals 12 residues. Trimming removed 3 bases from V and 8 bases from J, with 9 bases in between. Germline V CDR1 and CDR2: SGDLS, YYNGEE. CDR3 DNA sequence: TGTGCCAGCAGCGCTCACTCGGACACCATATATTTT. Amino acid sequence: CASSAHSDTIYF.

The gene calls are TRBV6-5 and TRBJ2-3, with a possible D match to TRBD1 (5 bases). The CDR3 covers 11 residues. The ends were cut back, 2 bases at V and 8 bases at J, with 5 bases in the middle. Germline CDR1 MNHEY, CDR2 SVGAGI. CDR3 DNA: TGTGCCAGCAGTTACCAGGGTACGCAGTATTTT. Protein sequence: CASSYQGTQYF.

The genes are TRBV9 and TRBJ2-5; weak D call: TRBD1 (5 bases). This CDR3 is 15 amino acids long. CDR1 and CDR2 (germline): SGDLS, YYNGEE. Trimming took off 0 bases at V and 4 bases at J, with 13 bases between the two ends. The CDR3 nucleotides are TGTGCCAGCAGCGTAGGGGCGGTGCAGGGAGAGACCCAGTACTTC. Its translation is CASSVGAVQGETQYF.

The CDR3 DNA follows: TGTGCCAGCAGTGTGGGGCAGGGTACCTACAATGAGCAGTTCTTC. Translated, it gives CASSVGQGTYNEQFF. V is TRBV6-1 and J is TRBJ2-1; a possible D gene is TRBD1 (5 bases). Per germline, CDR1 MNHNS and CDR2 SASEGT. The CDR3 consists of 15 residues. Trimming took off 4 bases at V and 2 bases at J, with 12 bases between the two ends.

This clone was counted a single time. This sequence joins TRBV10-3 and TRBJ2-3; perhaps TRBD2 as D (7 bases). Germline V lookup: CDR1 ENHRY, CDR2 SYGVKD. The CDR3 contains 14 residues. Trimming took off 10 bases at V and 6 bases at J, with 20 bases between the two ends. DNA for the CDR3: TGTGCCACCACAGGGCGGGGGACCCACGATACGCAGTATTTT. This encodes CATTGRGTHDTQYF.

The chain employs TRBV9 and TRBJ2-2; the D gene is possibly TRBD1 (5 bases). The germline V gene has CDR1 SGDLS and CDR2 YYNGEE. This CDR3 has 12 residues. Trimming cost V 3 bases and J 7 bases, with 7 bases left between them. CDR3 amino acids: CASSAGIGELFF. CDR3 coding DNA: TGTGCCAGCAGCGCAGGGATCGGGGAGCTGTTTTTT.

The V call is TRBV6-1, the J call TRBJ2-3, with TRBD2 matching over 13 bases. J was trimmed by 6 bases and V by 2 bases; bases with no gene match: 8. In germline, CDR1 is MNHNS, CDR2 SASEGT. The CDR3 is made up of 17 amino acids. CDR3 residues: CASSEWTSGRDADTQYF. The CDR3 nucleotides are TGTGCCAGCAGTGAATGGACTAGCGGGAGAGATGCGGATACGCAGTATTTT.

The chain uses TRBV4-2 and TRBJ2-5, with 8 nucleotides matching TRBD2. The CDR3 spans 16 residues. Trimming cost V 4 bases and J 5 bases; bases outside gene matches: 12. Germline loops: CDR1 LGHNA, CDR2 YNFKEQ. The CDR3 loop reads CASSLTGGGPEETQYF. As DNA, the CDR3 is TGTGCCAGCAGCCTTACGGGCGGGGGGCCGGAGGAGACCCAGTACTTC.

This chain connects TRBV5-4 to TRBJ2-3; 7 bases agree with TRBD2. CDR3 size: 17 residues. Germline values: CDR1 SGHNT, CDR2 YYREEE (reference sequence). The V gene end was trimmed by 4 bases and the J gene end by 0 bases; junction bases not matched to a gene: 11. This chain's CDR3 is CASSPLLASGSTDTQYF. Written as DNA, the CDR3 is TGTGCCAGCAGCCCCCTCCTTGCTAGCGGAAGCACAGATACGCAGTATTTT.

The rearrangement links TRBV5-4 to TRBJ1-2; D is unclear. V was cut by 4 bases and J by 2 bases, with 9 bases left in between. CDR3 length: 13 amino acids. Per the germline V gene, CDR1 is SGHNT and CDR2 is YYREEE (reference sequence). DNA of the CDR3: TGTGCCAGCAGCCATGACGGGAACTATGGCTACACCTTC. This translates into CASSHDGNYGYTF.

The chain employs TRBV30 and TRBJ1-5; TRBD1 aligns across 10 bases. V gave up 4 bases and J gave up 2 bases; unmatched junction bases: 8. Germline V lookup: CDR1 GTSNPN, CDR2 SVGIG (reference sequence). There are 16 residues in the CDR3. The CDR3 protein is CAWTSPGTGGNQPQHF. CDR3 nucleotides: TGTGCCTGGACTTCCCCCGGGACAGGGGGCAATCAGCCCCAGCATTTT.

This chain joins TRBV28 and TRBJ1-1; D is unclear. V dropped 4 bases and J dropped 6 bases, with 15 bases sitting between them. The CDR3 sequence is 14 residues long. Germline lookup yields CDR1 MDHEN and CDR2 SYDVKM. The CDR3 loop is CASSSMGRSAEAFF. The CDR3 DNA reads TGTGCCAGCAGTTCAATGGGCCGTAGCGCTGAAGCTTTCTTT. Combining the CDR3 with reference TRBV28 and TRBJ1-1 gives the whole variable domain DVKVTQSSRYLVKRTGEKVFLECVQDMDHENMFWYRQDPGLGLRLIYFSYDVKMKEKGDIPEGYSVSREKKERFSLILESASTNQTSMYLCASSSMGRSAEAFFGQGTRLTVV.

The chain employs TRBV5-5 and TRBJ1-2, with D possibly matching TRBD1 (5 bases). The V gene's germline CDR1 is SGHKS and CDR2 YYEKEE (reference sequence). Trimming cost V 0 bases and J 4 bases, with 13 bases left between them. The CDR3 length is 15 residues. CDR3 DNA sequence: TGTGCCAGCAGCTTGGATGGGGGGGGTAGCTATGGCTACACCTTC. Its translation is CASSLDGGGSYGYTF.

This sequence joins TRBV5-1 and TRBJ2-3, with a tentative D call TRBD2 (5 bases). This CDR3 is 15 amino acids long. Germline CDR1 reads SGHRS; CDR2 reads YFSETQ. Trimming removed 0 bases at V and 6 bases at J, with 14 bases between. CDR3 bases: TGCGCCAGCAGCTTGGACAAACCTAGCCCCGATACGCAGTATTTT. Amino acid sequence: CASSLDKPSPDTQYF.

V is TRBV1 and J is TRBJ2-7; no DNA check was done on the table's D call, TRBD2. TRBV1 corresponds to a pseudogene. The CDR3 covers 14 residues. The CDR3 DNA sequence: TGCACCAGCAGCCAAACCCACGGGTCGGACGAGCAGTACTTC. Translation: CTSSQTHGSDEQYF.